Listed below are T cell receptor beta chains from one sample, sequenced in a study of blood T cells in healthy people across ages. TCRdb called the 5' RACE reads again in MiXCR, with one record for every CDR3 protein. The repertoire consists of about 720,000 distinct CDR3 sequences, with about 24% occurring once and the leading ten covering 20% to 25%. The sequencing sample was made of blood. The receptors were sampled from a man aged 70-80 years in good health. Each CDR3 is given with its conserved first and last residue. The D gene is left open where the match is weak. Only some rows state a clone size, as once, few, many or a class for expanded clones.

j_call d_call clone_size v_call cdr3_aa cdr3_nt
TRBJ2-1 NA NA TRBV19 CASHATNNEQFF TGTGCCAGTCACGCGACGAACAATGAGCAGTTCTTC
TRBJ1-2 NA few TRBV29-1 CSGGDFDGYTF TGCAGCGGGGGGGACTTCGATGGCTACACCTTC
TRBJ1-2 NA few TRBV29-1 CSVEEYRSYGYTF TGCAGCGTTGAAGAGTACAGATCCTATGGCTACACCTTC
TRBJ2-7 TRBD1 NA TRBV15 CAIALDRNSVQYF TGTGCCATCGCGCTGGACAGGAACTCCGTGCAGTACTTC
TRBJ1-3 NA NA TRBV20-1 CSARGMGRENTIYF TGCAGTGCTAGAGGAATGGGAAGGGAGAACACCATATATTTT
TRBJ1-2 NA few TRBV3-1 CASSPREAYGYTF TGTGCCAGCAGCCCCCGGGAGGCCTATGGCTACACCTTC
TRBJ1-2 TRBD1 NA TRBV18 CASVGQGYNYGYTF TGTGCCAGCGTCGGACAGGGATATAACTATGGCTACACCTTC
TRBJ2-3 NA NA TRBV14 CASSQDSATDTQYF TGTGCCAGCAGCCAAGATTCAGCCACAGATACGCAGTATTTT
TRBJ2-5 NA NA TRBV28 CASSLGEEQETQYF TGTGCCAGCTCCCTCGGCGAGGAACAAGAGACCCAGTACTTC
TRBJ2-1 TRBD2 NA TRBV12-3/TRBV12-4 CASSVSGVRRNEQFF TGTGCCAGCAGCGTTAGCGGGGTGAGGCGAAATGAGCAGTTCTTC
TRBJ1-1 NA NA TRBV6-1 CASSPGDPRLTFF TGTGCCAGCAGTCCAGGGGACCCCCGTTTGACTTTCTTT
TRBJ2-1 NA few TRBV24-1 CATSYPDSYNEQFF TGTGCCACCAGTTACCCGGACAGTTACAATGAGCAGTTCTTC
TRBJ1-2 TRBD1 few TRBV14 CASSQGRQGAYGYTF TGTGCCAGCAGCCAAGGCCGACAGGGGGCTTATGGCTACACCTTC
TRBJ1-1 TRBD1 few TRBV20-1 CSARGGNWDRGTEAFF TGCAGTGCTAGAGGAGGGAATTGGGACAGGGGCACTGAAGCTTTCTTT
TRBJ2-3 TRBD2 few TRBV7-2 CASSLLVGLAGSDTQYF TGTGCCAGCAGCTTGTTAGTGGGACTAGCGGGGTCTGATACGCAGTATTTT
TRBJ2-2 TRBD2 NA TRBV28 CASRTGTSWGGELFF TGTGCCAGCAGAACCGGGACTAGCTGGGGCGGGGAGCTGTTTTTT
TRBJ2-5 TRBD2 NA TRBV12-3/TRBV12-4 CASSLAGGLAYQETQYF TGTGCCAGCAGTTTAGCGGGGGGACTAGCCTACCAAGAGACCCAGTACTTC
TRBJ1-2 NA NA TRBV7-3 CASSLWERANYGYTF TGTGCCAGCAGCTTATGGGAACGAGCTAACTATGGCTACACCTTC
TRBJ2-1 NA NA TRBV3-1 CASSRGRANEQFF TGTGCCAGCAGCCGGGGCAGGGCCAATGAGCAGTTCTTC
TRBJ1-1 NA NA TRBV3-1 CASSPRVRTAAFF TGTGCCAGCAGCCCCAGAGTCCGGACAGCGGCTTTCTTT
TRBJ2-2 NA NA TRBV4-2 CASSQDRTAGELFF TGTGCCAGCAGCCAAGATCGGACTGCCGGGGAGCTGTTTTTT
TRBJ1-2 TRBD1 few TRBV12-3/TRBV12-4 CASTPGQGGYTF TGTGCCAGCACCCCTGGACAGGGAGGCTACACCTTC
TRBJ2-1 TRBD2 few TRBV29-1 CSVEGFLAGSYNEQFF TGCAGCGTTGAAGGCTTTCTAGCGGGGTCCTACAATGAGCAGTTCTTC
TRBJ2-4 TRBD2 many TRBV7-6 CASSPLSGRSGIQYF TGTGCCAGCAGCCCGCTTAGCGGGAGGTCGGGCATTCAGTACTTC
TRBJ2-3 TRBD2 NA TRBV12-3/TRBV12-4 CASSFFYGGDTQYF TGTGCCAGCAGTTTCTTCTACGGGGGGGATACGCAGTATTTT
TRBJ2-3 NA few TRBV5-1 CASSLDPETGAQYF TGCGCCAGCAGCTTGGATCCGGAAACGGGGGCGCAGTATTTT
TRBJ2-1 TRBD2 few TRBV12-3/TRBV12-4 CASSPTSGSQFF TGTGCCAGCAGTCCGACTAGCGGGAGCCAGTTCTTC
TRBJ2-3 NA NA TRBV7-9 CASSFPLNSGDSTDTQYF TGTGCCAGCAGCTTCCCCCTTAACAGCGGAGACAGCACAGATACGCAGTATTTT
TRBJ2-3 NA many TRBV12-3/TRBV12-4 CASSFGSTTDTQYF TGTGCCAGCAGTTTCGGCTCCACCACAGATACGCAGTATTTT
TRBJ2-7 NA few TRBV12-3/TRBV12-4 CASTPGLHPNYEQYF TGTGCCAGCACCCCAGGGTTACACCCCAACTACGAGCAGTACTTC
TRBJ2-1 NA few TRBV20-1 CSAHPGTAYNEQFF TGCAGTGCTCATCCCGGGACTGCCTACAATGAGCAGTTCTTC
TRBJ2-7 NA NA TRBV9 CASSMYLGGMGWIEQYF TGTGCCAGCAGCATGTACTTAGGAGGGATGGGCTGGATCGAGCAGTACTTC
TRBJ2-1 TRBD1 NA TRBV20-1 CSARDVLGQGDNEQFF TGCAGTGCTAGAGATGTACTAGGACAGGGGGACAATGAGCAGTTCTTC
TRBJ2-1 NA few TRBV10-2 CTSSLVTSYNEQFF TGCACCAGCAGCCTAGTGACATCCTACAATGAGCAGTTCTTC
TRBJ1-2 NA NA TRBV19 CASAPAVAYGYTF TGTGCCAGTGCTCCTGCGGTCGCCTATGGCTACACCTTC
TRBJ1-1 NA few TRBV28 CASWERGNTEAFF TGTGCCAGCTGGGAGCGGGGGAACACTGAAGCTTTCTTT
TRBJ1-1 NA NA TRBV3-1 CASSQAAGWDTEAFF TGTGCCAGCAGCCAAGCTGCAGGGTGGGACACTGAAGCTTTCTTT
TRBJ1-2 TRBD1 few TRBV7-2 CASSLGTGWDGYTF TGTGCCAGCAGCCTCGGGACAGGGTGGGATGGCTACACCTTC
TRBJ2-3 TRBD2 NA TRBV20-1 CSAARGTSGRRDTQYF TGCAGTGCCGCTCGAGGGACTAGCGGGAGGAGAGATACGCAGTATTTT
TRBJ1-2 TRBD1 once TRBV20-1 CSADTGTASNYGYTF TGCAGTGCTGATACCGGGACAGCTTCTAACTATGGCTACACCTTC
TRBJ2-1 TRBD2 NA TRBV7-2 CASSLSGISSDEQFF TGTGCCAGCAGCTTGAGCGGGATAAGTAGCGATGAGCAGTTCTTC
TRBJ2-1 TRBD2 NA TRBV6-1 CASRAIAGGPNEQFF TGTGCCAGCAGGGCCATAGCGGGGGGGCCGAATGAGCAGTTCTTC
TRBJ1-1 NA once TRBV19 CASSMPGAMNTEAFF TGTGCCAGTAGTATGCCCGGGGCGATGAACACTGAAGCTTTCTTT
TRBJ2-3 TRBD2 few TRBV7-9 CASSFALAGTGTDTQYF TGTGCCAGCAGCTTCGCTCTAGCGGGTACTGGCACAGATACGCAGTATTTT
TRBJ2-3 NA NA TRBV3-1 CASSPLGGRTDTQYF TGTGCCAGCAGCCCCCTGGGAGGTCGCACAGATACGCAGTATTTT